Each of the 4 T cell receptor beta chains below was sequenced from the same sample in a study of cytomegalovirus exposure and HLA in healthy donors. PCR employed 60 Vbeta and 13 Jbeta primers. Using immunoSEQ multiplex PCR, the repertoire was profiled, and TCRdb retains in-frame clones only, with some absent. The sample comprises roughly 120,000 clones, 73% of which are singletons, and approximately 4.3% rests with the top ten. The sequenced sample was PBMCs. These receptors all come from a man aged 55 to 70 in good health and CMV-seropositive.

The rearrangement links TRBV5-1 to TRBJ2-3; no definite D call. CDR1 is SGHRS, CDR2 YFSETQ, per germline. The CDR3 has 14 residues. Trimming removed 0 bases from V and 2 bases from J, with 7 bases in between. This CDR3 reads CASSLDPLTDTQYF. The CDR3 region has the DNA TGCGCCAGCAGCTTGGATCCTCTCACAGATACGCAGTATTTT.

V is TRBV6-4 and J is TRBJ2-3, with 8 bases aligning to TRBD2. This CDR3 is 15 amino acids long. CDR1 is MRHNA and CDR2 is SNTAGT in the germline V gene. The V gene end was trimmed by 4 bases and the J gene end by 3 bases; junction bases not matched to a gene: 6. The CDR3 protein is CASSAELADTDTQYF. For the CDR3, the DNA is TGTGCCAGCAGTGCTGAACTAGCGGATACAGATACGCAGTATTTT.

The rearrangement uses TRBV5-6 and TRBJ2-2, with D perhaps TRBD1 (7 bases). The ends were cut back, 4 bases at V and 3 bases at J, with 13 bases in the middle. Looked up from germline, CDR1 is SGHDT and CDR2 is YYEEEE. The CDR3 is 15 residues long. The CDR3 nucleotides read TGTGCCAGCAGCCCGCGGGACAGATACACCGGGGAGCTGTTTTTT. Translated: CASSPRDRYTGELFF.

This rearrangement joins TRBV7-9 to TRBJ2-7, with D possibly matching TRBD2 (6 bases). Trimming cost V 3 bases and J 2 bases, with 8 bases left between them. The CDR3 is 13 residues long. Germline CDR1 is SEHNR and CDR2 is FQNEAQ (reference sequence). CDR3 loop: CASSFGGTYEQYF. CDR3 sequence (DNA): TGTGCCAGCAGCTTTGGGGGGACCTACGAGCAGTACTTC.